This T cell receptor (beta chain) was obtained from a study of beta chain features in type 1 diabetes. V dropped 7 bases and J dropped 6; count of bases not matched to a gene: 10. Germline V lookup: CDR1 SQVTM, CDR2 ANQGSEA. The CDR3 covers 14 residues. Study-wide findings and caveats: In every one of the four CD4+ subsets, TCRB CDR3s were moderately but significantly shorter in Type 1 diabetes patients.

Comment on this clone: Its matching antigen is unknown.

Every bit of the isolated RNA underwent reverse transcription, so sequencing read expressed TCRB transcripts. The table came from immunoSEQ multiplex PCR; TCRdb's copy has only in-frame clones and leaves some out. Of 250,000 to 350,000 clones listed, roughly an eighth are singletons. This TCR was recovered from a young man with type 1 diabetes. Sample: naive CD4+ T cells from blood. The chain employs TRBV29-1 and TRBJ2-7; TRBD1 matches 12 bases. The CDR3 nucleotides read TGCAGCGCCCCGGCGGGACAGGGGGCTGGCGAGCAGTACTTC. It yields the protein CSAPAGQGAGEQYF.